The clone carrying this TCR beta chain has ten or more counts. What it binds is not known. This sample is drawn from a study of T-cell reconstitution after alpha-beta-depleted transplantation in children. Overall study results and limits: There were some patients whose high TCRbeta diversity at day 60 came from surviving recipient T cells and thymic progenitors.

Preparation of the TCRbeta library used unique molecular identifiers. A single record per CDR3 protein comes from TCRdb applying MiXCR to the PCR reads. The sample lists 200,000 to 250,000 distinct CDR3 sequences, about a tenth occurring once. The material sequenced was PBMCs, taken before TCRalphabeta/CD19-depleted stem cell transplant. This TCR was recovered from a child under two years old with acute myeloid leukemia, due to receive a stem cell transplant.

The CDR3 DNA follows: TGTGCCAGCACCCGATTTACCGGGACAGCCTACGAGCAGTACTTC. It specifies CASTRFTGTAYEQYF. The J gene is TRBJ2-7, the V gene TRBV28; 7 bases are shared with TRBD1. The V segment lost 7 bases and the J segment 2 bases; nucleotides outside the gene matches: 11. CDR1 is MDHEN and CDR2 is SYDVKM in the germline V gene. The CDR3 spans 15 residues.